The T cell receptor beta chain under discussion was sequenced for a study of T cells in Graves' hyperthyroidism and ophthalmopathy (dated by TCRdb to between 2018 and 2021). Broadly, across the study: Peripheral blood was sampled at the time of initial diagnosis, prior to any treatment. To identify TCR V-J signatures that set the groups apart, the researchers used a discovery cohort of 100 patients, made up of 40 to 45 with Graves' ophthalmopathy and some 56 with stable Graves' hyperthyroidism. Prospective prediction of ophthalmopathy was tested in an independent validation cohort consisting of 18 hyperthyroidism patients and 17 patients who later progressed to ophthalmopathy. The 95 to 100 discovery patients were randomly divided into training and test sets at a 7:3 ratio. In roughly six Graves' hyperthyroidism patients, the study also compared T-cell repertoires from thyroid tissue with T-cell repertoires from blood. Following sampling, methimazole starting at 30 mg daily was given to hyperthyroidism patients, and high-dose intravenous methylprednisolone was given to ophthalmopathy patients. The paper reports TCR Vbeta CDR3 sequencing of fewer than 150 peripheral blood samples: around 45 ophthalmopathy, fewer than 80 hyperthyroidism and around 17 progressor patients.

Overall study results and their limits: A model built on a 13 V-J signature distinguished ophthalmopathy from stable hyperthyroidism, reaching about 89% sensitivity and about 81% specificity in cross-validation and 80%/75% in testing. Sample size was not statistically predetermined, and blinding of investigators to group allocation was not performed. In validation, the model predicted progression to ophthalmopathy with about 71% sensitivity and 72% to 85% specificity, a median of about 6.7 months before onset. Most expanded thyroid clonotypes (frequency above 0.001) were also detected in blood, a finding suggesting that blood repertoires may reflect thyroid immune responses.

This clonotype showed up many times. Its antigen is currently not known. Qualities for individual bases were not recorded, and no much larger clone is one base off. The germline V gene encodes CDR1 PRHDT and CDR2 FYEKMQ (reference sequence). From its cysteine to its phenylalanine, the CDR3 spans 15 amino acids. Kept here is only the CDR3 DNA, which spans 45 bases and is read in frame from base 1. V is pared back by 7 bases and J by 0 bases, with 15 bases lying between the germline termini. Graves' hyperthyroidism was defined as stable when no progression to ophthalmopathy occurred over 18 months of follow-up. Hyperthyroidism patients were newly diagnosed, with disease duration under 2 months, and aged 18 to 65 years. Patients with uncontrolled infections, other autoimmune diseases, pregnancy or lactation were excluded. Clinical symptoms, serum thyroxine and TRAb, thyroid ultrasound, and orbital computed tomography formed the basis for the diagnoses. PBMCs were isolated from 10 ml of fresh peripheral blood by Ficoll-Paque density gradient centrifugation. Total RNA was extracted using Trizol reagent, and RNA quality was assessed on an Agilent 2100 Bioanalyzer.

The TCR beta CDR3 regions were amplified from the RNA transcripts. The first round of RT-PCR for the TCR CDR3 was performed with the HTBI primer set and the Qiagen OneStep RT-PCR kit. A second multiplex PCR round built the libraries, followed by size selection and purification. Paired-end sequencing of the libraries was performed with 100 bp reads on an Illumina HiSeq2000. As for the original processing: SOAPnuke was used to process the raw data, throwing out any read that contained adapters or uncalled bases, had a mean Phred below 15, or lacked an exact constant-primer or identifier match. COPE v1.2.5 was used to merge high-quality paired reads, and clonotypes were defined as unique nucleotide sequences. Clonotypes were aligned to IMGT TRBV, TRBD and TRBJ reference segments using MiTCR v1.1. The analysis was restricted to V-J combinations with a frequency above 0.0001, which together covered just over 98% of the repertoires. The TCS score was defined as the ratio of F50 (clonal expansion) to E x V (chaos), calculated using BLOSUM62-based TCRdist between CDR3 peptides within each V-J. Welch's t-statistics and random forest reduced roughly 530 V-J features to 13, which were used in a naive Bayes classifier (R e1071). The public reads were reprocessed in TCRdb via fastp at Q25 and MiXCR, keeping in-frame beta chains. Each record represents a unique CDR3 protein, reported with the most common genes and DNA among its rows. Here the V and J calls rest on TCRdb's processing, not on the authors' analysis. For this sample there are roughly 380,000 distinct CDR3 sequences; over 15% appear just once. About 4% of the sample is taken by the ten largest.

This sequence uses TRBV13 and TRBJ2-5; TRBD2 might be the D gene, on 6 matching bases. Sequenced material: blood. This sequence was found in a woman aged 18-29 years with Graves' hyperthyroidism. The nucleotide sequence is TGTGCCAGCACCCGGCGGCGCGGGGACCAAGAGACCCAGTACTTC. Its translation is CASTRRRGDQETQYF.